This is a list of T cell receptor beta chains from one sample in a study of STAT3 mutations in large granular lymphocyte leukemia. Repertoires were generated with immunoSEQ multiplex PCR, while TCRdb's copy carries only in-frame clones and drops some. The sample carries approximately 10,000 clones, about 75% recorded once. Sequenced material: peripheral blood mononuclear cells. The origin of the receptors is a man aged 55 to 70 with T-cell large granular lymphocyte leukemia. Some clones in this sample may be carry-over from other donors' samples. Both conserved end residues are part of each CDR3. Fields, in order: J gene, clone size, V gene, D gene, CDR3 protein, CDR3 DNA. The D gene is left open where the match is weak. Not every row has a clone size; where given, it reads once, few, many or a size class.

TRBJ2-1,NA,TRBV29-1,TRBD1,CSADRGYNEQFF,TGCAGCGCGGACAGGGGCTACAATGAGCAGTTCTTC
TRBJ1-5,NA,TRBV7-8,TRBD1,CASSSQQGKLGQPQHF,TGTGCCAGCAGCTCCCAACAGGGGAAGTTGGGTCAGCCCCAGCATTTT
TRBJ1-1,NA,TRBV5-4,NA,CASSLAGGLGAFF,TGTGCCAGCAGCTTGGCCGGGGGGTTAGGAGCTTTCTTT
TRBJ1-2,NA,TRBV5-6,NA,CASSVMGLTYGYTF,TGTGCCAGCAGCGTGATGGGACTGACATATGGCTACACCTTC
TRBJ2-7,once,TRBV30,NA,CAWSVGDRQYF,TGTGCCTGGAGTGTCGGGGACCGGCAGTACTTC
TRBJ2-2,NA,TRBV5-4,TRBD1,CASSLAGTGVFGELFF,TGTGCCAGCAGCTTGGCGGGGACAGGGGTCTTCGGGGAGCTGTTTTTT
TRBJ2-3,NA,TRBV7-9,NA,CASSLLHGDTQYF,TGTGCCAGCAGCTTACTTCATGGAGATACGCAGTATTTT
TRBJ1-1,NA,TRBV30,TRBD1,CAWSVGQGNTEAFF,TGTGCCTGGAGTGTTGGACAGGGGAACACTGAAGCTTTCTTT
TRBJ2-7,once,TRBV21-1,NA,CASTSRTGLIFVYEQYF,TGTGCCAGCACGAGCCGGACAGGGCTTATCTTCGTCTACGAGCAGTACTTC
TRBJ2-1,NA,TRBV9,TRBD2,CASSAGGGRSEQFF,TGTGCCAGCAGCGCGGGGGGGGGTCGGAGTGAGCAGTTCTTC
TRBJ2-3,NA,TRBV7-9,TRBD2,CASSSPTSGKGTQYF,TGTGCCAGCAGCTCCCCGACTAGCGGGAAGGGAACGCAGTATTTT
TRBJ2-3,once,TRBV7-2,NA,CASSLGPLATQYF,TGTGCCAGCAGCTTAGGTCCTCTAGCAACGCAGTATTTT
TRBJ2-5,NA,TRBV5-1,TRBD2,CASSSGTIPYQETQYF,TGCGCCAGCAGCAGCGGGACTATCCCGTACCAAGAGACCCAGTACTTC
TRBJ1-1,NA,TRBV5-1,NA,CASSLGQHTEAFF,TGCGCCAGCAGCTTGGGACAGCACACTGAAGCTTTCTTT
TRBJ2-1,NA,TRBV9,TRBD1,CASSVGGTGGYNEQFF,TGTGCCAGCAGCGTAGGCGGGACAGGGGGCTACAATGAGCAGTTCTTC
TRBJ1-4,NA,TRBV7-9,NA,CASSTRRSRGEKLFF,TGTGCCAGCAGCACCCGACGATCAAGGGGTGAAAAACTGTTTTTT
TRBJ2-1,NA,TRBV7-9,NA,CASSFTGATNEQFF,TGTGCCAGCAGCTTTACCGGGGCCACAAATGAGCAGTTCTTC
TRBJ2-7,NA,TRBV29-1,NA,CSVEGAGHPYEQYF,TGCAGCGTTGAAGGGGCGGGACATCCCTACGAGCAGTACTTC
TRBJ1-1,NA,TRBV30,NA,CAWEGGAEAFF,TGTGCCTGGGAAGGGGGGGCTGAAGCTTTCTTT
TRBJ1-1,NA,TRBV27,TRBD1,CASSPLTGGDTEAFF,TGTGCCAGCAGTCCATTGACAGGGGGGGACACTGAAGCTTTCTTT
TRBJ2-3,NA,TRBV6-6,NA,CASLMGGTDTQYF,TGTGCCAGTTTAATGGGCGGCACAGATACGCAGTATTTT
TRBJ1-2,NA,TRBV29-1,NA,CSVEDSGGSYTF,TGCAGCGTTGAAGACTCGGGGGGTAGCTACACCTTC
TRBJ1-5,NA,TRBV29-1,NA,CSAATGLSNQPQHF,TGCAGCGCCGCTACAGGTCTTAGCAATCAGCCCCAGCATTTT
TRBJ2-7,NA,TRBV14,NA,CASSRTGKSSYEQYF,TGTGCCAGCAGCCGAACAGGGAAATCTTCCTACGAGCAGTACTTC
TRBJ2-3,NA,TRBV7-6,TRBD2,CASSTSGSLTDTQYF,TGTGCCAGCAGCACTAGCGGGAGTTTGACAGATACGCAGTATTTT
TRBJ2-7,NA,TRBV27,NA,CASSLWPGSAEQYF,TGTGCCAGCAGTCTCTGGCCGGGCTCCGCCGAGCAGTACTTC
TRBJ1-5,NA,TRBV19,NA,CASSNGRQGFNQPQHF,TGTGCCAGTAGTAATGGGAGGCAGGGATTCAATCAGCCCCAGCATTTT
TRBJ1-2,NA,TRBV18,NA,CASSSESAEGYTF,TGTGCCAGCTCATCCGAGAGCGCGGAGGGCTACACCTTC
TRBJ1-1,NA,TRBV5-1,TRBD1,CASSHGQEGTEAFF,TGCGCCAGCAGCCACGGACAGGAGGGCACTGAAGCTTTCTTT
TRBJ2-7,NA,TRBV29-1,NA,CSVEGQGQYF,TGCAGCGTTGAAGGGCAAGGGCAGTACTTC
TRBJ1-5,NA,TRBV27,TRBD1,CASSYQTGGNQPQHF,TGTGCCAGCAGCTACCAAACAGGGGGCAATCAGCCCCAGCATTTT
TRBJ1-3,NA,TRBV15,NA,CATSRDLGRGNTIYF,TGTGCCACCAGCAGAGATTTGGGCAGAGGAAACACCATATATTTT
TRBJ2-7,NA,TRBV27,NA,CASSLYPPESYEQYF,TGTGCCAGCAGTTTATATCCCCCGGAATCCTACGAGCAGTACTTC
TRBJ1-2,NA,TRBV19,NA,CASSTEGNNYGYTF,TGTGCCAGTAGTACGGAGGGGAATAACTATGGCTACACCTTC
TRBJ2-3,NA,TRBV5-1,NA,CASTWGADTQYF,TGCGCCAGCACCTGGGGGGCAGATACGCAGTATTTT
TRBJ2-1,medium-sized,TRBV7-3,NA,CASSLADQYNEQFF,TGTGCCAGCAGCTTAGCGGACCAATACAATGAGCAGTTCTTC
TRBJ1-3,NA,TRBV19,TRBD1,CASRPGQGAGNTIYF,TGTGCCAGTAGGCCGGGACAGGGGGCTGGAAACACCATATATTTT
TRBJ1-1,few,TRBV30,NA,CAWSPSGPGAFF,TGTGCCTGGAGCCCGTCCGGACCCGGCGCTTTCTTT
TRBJ2-3,NA,TRBV29-1,NA,CSATGATSQGTQYF,TGCAGCGCCACCGGGGCGACCTCCCAGGGGACGCAGTATTTT
TRBJ2-3,NA,TRBV7-9,NA,CASSRDAADTQYF,TGTGCCAGCAGCCGTGACGCGGCAGATACGCAGTATTTT
TRBJ1-5,NA,TRBV28,NA,CASSTHSQPQHF,TGTGCCAGCAGTACTCACTCCCAGCCCCAGCATTTT
TRBJ2-7,NA,TRBV5-6,TRBD1,CASSLWGQGYEQYF,TGTGCCAGCAGCTTGTGGGGACAGGGTTACGAGCAGTACTTC
TRBJ2-5,NA,TRBV18,NA,CASSRGGGQETQYF,TGTGCCAGCTCACGGGGAGGAGGGCAAGAGACCCAGTACTTC
TRBJ1-2,few,TRBV5-6,TRBD1,CASSSNRGLGGYTF,TGTGCCAGCAGCTCCAACAGGGGGCTAGGGGGCTACACCTTC
TRBJ1-2,NA,TRBV4-1,NA,CASSQDAVNYGYTF,TGCGCCAGCAGCCAAGATGCGGTTAACTATGGCTACACCTTC